In this sample, the clone carrying this T cell receptor beta chain turned up a few times. These data come from a study of identical twins. Template switching introduced a universal primer site, and the cDNA bore unique molecular identifiers. From the 5' RACE reads, TCRdb called clonotypes with MiXCR, one entry per CDR3 protein. The sample contains fewer than 650,000 distinct CDR3 sequences, just over 7% of which appear only once. There were only healthy Caucasians among the donors. In addition, the sample was reused for a study of yellow fever vaccine responses in identical twins.

Sequenced material: PBMCs. The TCR sequence derives from a woman aged 18-29 years in good health.

The CDR3 loop reads CASSRGTSGRISEQFF. In DNA form, the CDR3 reads TGTGCCAGCAGCCGTGGGACTAGCGGGAGAATAAGTGAGCAGTTCTTC. The chain has TRBV11-2 and TRBJ2-1, with 14 positions matching TRBD2. The CDR3 is 16 residues long. V shed 5 bases and J 9 bases; nucleotides not matched to a gene: 9. Germline-derived CDR1 and CDR2 are SGHAT and FQNNGV.